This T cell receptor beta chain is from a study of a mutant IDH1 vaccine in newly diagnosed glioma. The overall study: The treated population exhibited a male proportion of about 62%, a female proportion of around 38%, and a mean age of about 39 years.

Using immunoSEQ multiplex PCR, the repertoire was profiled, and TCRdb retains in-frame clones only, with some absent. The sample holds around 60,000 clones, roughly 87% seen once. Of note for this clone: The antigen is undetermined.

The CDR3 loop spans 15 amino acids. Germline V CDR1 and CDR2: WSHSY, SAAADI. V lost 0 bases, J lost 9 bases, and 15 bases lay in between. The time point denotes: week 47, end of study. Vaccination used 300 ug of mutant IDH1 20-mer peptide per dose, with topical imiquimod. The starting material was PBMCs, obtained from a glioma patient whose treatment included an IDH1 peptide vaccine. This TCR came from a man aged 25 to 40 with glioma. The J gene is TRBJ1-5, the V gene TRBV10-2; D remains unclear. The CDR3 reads CASSESIGSSRPQHF. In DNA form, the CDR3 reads TGCGCCAGCAGTGAGTCGATTGGCTCGTCAAGGCCCCAGCATTTT.